The next 24 T cell receptor beta chains were all read from a single sample in a study of beta chain features in type 1 diabetes. cDNA synthesis used the whole RNA isolate, giving expressed TCRB sequences. Data came from immunoSEQ multiplex PCR; TCRdb stores just in-frame clones and leaves some out. The data hold 150,000 to 180,000 clones, with around 10% observed a single time. The sample was central memory CD4+ T cells from blood. The receptors here all came from a man between 18 and 29 years old in good health.

As regards this clone: Other DNA sequences in the same sample also yield this CDR3. The rearrangement links TRBV29-1 to TRBJ2-5; 7 bases are shared with TRBD2. CDR1 is SQVTM, CDR2 ANQGSEA, per germline. This CDR3 has 15 residues. The junction had 15 bases not matched to a gene; V was cut back by 6 bases and J by 5 bases. CDR3 nucleotides: TGCAGCGTGGTTTGGACTAGAGACTCCAGGGAGACCCAGTACTTC. Its translation is CSVVWTRDSRETQYF.

The J gene is TRBJ1-4, the V gene TRBV4-3, with 8 bases that match TRBD1. The CDR3 totals 19 residues. CDR1 LGHNA and CDR2 YSLEER come from the germline V gene. With V trimmed by 5 bases and J by 0 bases, 14 bases remained unmatched. The CDR3 here is CASSSLSGRGPSTNEKLFF. The CDR3, as DNA: TGCGCCAGCAGCTCCCTGTCGGGCAGGGGGCCTTCAACTAATGAAAAACTGTTTTTT.

There are many counts of this clone. This chain uses TRBV7-3 with TRBJ2-5, with D possibly matching TRBD2 (5 bases). The CDR3 is 12 residues long. The germline CDR1 and CDR2 sequences are SGHTA and FQGTGA. Trimming took off 4 bases at V and 5 bases at J, with 8 bases between the two ends. The CDR3: CASSYPGETQYF. The CDR3 bases are TGTGCCAGCAGCTACCCGGGGGAGACCCAGTACTTC.

The gene calls are TRBV7-2 and TRBJ2-3; D call uncertain. This CDR3 comprises 9 residues. Germline V gives CDR1 SGHTA, CDR2 FQGNSA. Trimming took off 1 base at V and 11 bases at J, with 1 base between the two ends. The CDR3 loop reads CASSLEQYF. DNA for the CDR3: TGTGCCAGCAGCTTAGAGCAGTATTTT.

This clone appeared once. The chain carries TRBV30 and TRBJ2-1; TRBD2 matches 7 bases. With V trimmed by 0 bases and J by 5 bases, 7 bases remained unmatched. Germline-derived CDR1 and CDR2 are GTSNPN and SVGIG (reference sequence). The CDR3 runs 15 residues. CDR3 DNA: TGTGCCTGGAGTGTACGGGGGAGGGAGAACAATGAGCAGTTCTTC. This sequence encodes CAWSVRGRENNEQFF.

The rearrangement links TRBV11-2 to TRBJ2-2; D ambiguous. Germline V CDR1 and CDR2: SGHAT, FQNNGV. CDR3 length equals 12 residues. V gave up 6 bases and J gave up 6 bases, with 8 bases separating them. This CDR3 reads CASRYVAGELFF. In nucleotides, the CDR3 is TGTGCCAGCAGATACGTAGCCGGGGAGCTGTTTTTT. Together with reference TRBV11-2 and TRBJ2-2, the CDR3 gives the full variable domain: EAGVAQSPRYKIIEKRQSVAFWCNPISGHATLYWYQQILGQGPKLLIQFQNNGVVDDSQLPKDRFSAERLKGVDSTLKIQPAKLEDSAVYLCASRYVAGELFFGEGSRLTVL.

The chain has TRBV7-3 and TRBJ2-1; D might be TRBD2 (6 bases). The germline V and J ends were trimmed by 1 base and 2 bases, with 18 bases remaining between them. This CDR3 contains 18 residues. Looked up from germline, CDR1 is SGHTA and CDR2 is FQGTGA. This CDR3 is CASSLSSGGWGTYNEQFF. DNA for the CDR3: TGTGCCAGCAGCTTAAGTTCCGGAGGGTGGGGTACCTACAATGAGCAGTTCTTC.

The chain has TRBV30 and TRBJ1-1; D might be TRBD1 (5 bases). The CDR3 is 12 residues long. Trimming removed 3 bases from V and 6 bases from J, with 11 bases in between. CDR1 GTSNPN and CDR2 SVGIG come from the germline V gene (reference sequence). This CDR3 is CAWRGARAEAFF. The CDR3 DNA reads TGTGCCTGGAGAGGGGCTCGGGCTGAAGCTTTCTTT.

This clone was seen only a few times. J is TRBJ2-5 and V is TRBV9, with TRBD2 matching 10 bases. This CDR3 spans 16 amino acids. Germline V lookup: CDR1 SGDLS, CDR2 YYNGEE. The ends lost 2 bases at V and 5 bases at J; junction bases unmatched: 9. CDR3 region: CASSVESGGARETQYF. The CDR3 nucleotides read TGTGCCAGCAGCGTGGAAAGCGGGGGGGCCCGGGAGACCCAGTACTTC.

J is TRBJ2-5 and V is TRBV9; D is possibly TRBD1 (6 bases). Germline-derived CDR1 and CDR2 are SGDLS and YYNGEE. The CDR3 is made up of 14 amino acids. Between the trimmed V and J ends, which lost 0 bases and 4 bases, there was a span of 10 bases. The CDR3 here is CASSVAQGGETQYF. The DNA for the CDR3 is TGTGCCAGCAGCGTAGCTCAAGGGGGAGAGACCCAGTACTTC.

Here the CDR3 DNA reads TGTGCCAGCAGCCCCGGACTAGCGGGGGCTTCAGATACGCAGTATTTT. It translates to CASSPGLAGASDTQYF. V is TRBV7-9 and J is TRBJ2-3; the match to TRBD2 covers 13 bases. CDR1 and CDR2 (germline): SEHNR, FQNEAQ (reference sequence). The junction had 6 bases not matched to a gene; V was cut back by 5 bases and J by 4 bases. This CDR3 contains 16 residues.

The V and J genes are TRBV5-4 and TRBJ1-1, with TRBD1 matching 7 bases. The germline V gene has CDR1 SGHNT and CDR2 YYREEE (reference sequence). Trimming cost V 1 base and J 2 bases; bases outside gene matches: 8. There are 16 residues in the CDR3. The CDR3 loop is CASSLRSGTANTEAFF. In DNA, the CDR3 is TGTGCCAGCAGCTTGCGGTCTGGGACAGCTAACACTGAAGCTTTCTTT.

The chain joins TRBV9 to TRBJ2-3; the match to TRBD2 covers 12 bases. There are 16 residues in the CDR3. Trimming at V came to 3 bases and at J to 5 bases, leaving 7 bases not matched to a gene. From germline, CDR1 is SGDLS and CDR2 YYNGEE. CDR3: CASSGGLAGWKDTQYF. The CDR3 DNA reads as TGTGCCAGCAGCGGTGGACTAGCGGGATGGAAAGATACGCAGTATTTT. Using reference TRBV9 and TRBJ2-3 for the parts outside the CDR3, the full variable domain is DSGVTQTPKHLITATGQRVTLRCSPRSGDLSVYWYQQSLDQGLQFLIQYYNGEERAKGNILERFSAQQFPDLHSELNLSSLELGDSALYFCASSGGLAGWKDTQYFGPGTRLTVL.

This clone occurred a few times. CDR3 residues: CASTGQLNTEAFF. In DNA form, the CDR3 reads TGTGCCAGCACTGGACAGCTGAACACTGAAGCTTTCTTT. The V gene is TRBV2, the J gene TRBJ1-1; TRBD1 might be the D (6 bases). The germline V gene has CDR1 SNHLY and CDR2 FYNNEI. CDR3 length: 13 residues. Trimming stripped 7 bases from V and 0 bases from J, with 9 bases between.

The rearrangement joins TRBV13 to TRBJ1-6, with D perhaps TRBD1 (5 bases). V shed 5 bases and J shed 10 bases, with 15 bases lying between them. In germline, CDR1 is PRHDT, CDR2 FYEKMQ (reference sequence). The CDR3 loop spans 14 amino acids. Here the CDR3 DNA reads TGTGCCAGCAGCCAGGCGGCCAGGGTGTCACCCCTCCACTTT. It translates to CASSQAARVSPLHF.

The rearrangement uses TRBV4-2 and TRBJ1-1; maybe TRBD1 (5 bases). CDR1 and CDR2 from the germline V gene are LGHNA and YNFKEQ. V was clipped by 7 bases and J by 0 bases, with 9 bases between them. The CDR3 spans 13 residues. The CDR3 loop reads CASIGGVNTEAFF. CDR3 sequence (DNA): TGTGCCAGCATTGGAGGGGTGAACACTGAAGCTTTCTTT.

V gene TRBV29-1 combines with J gene TRBJ1-1; D is ambiguous. V dropped 6 bases and J dropped 7 bases, with 9 bases sitting between them. The CDR3 is made up of 10 amino acids. Germline V gene lookup returns CDR1 SQVTM and CDR2 ANQGSEA. The CDR3 coding sequence is TGCAGCGTGACCCACAATGAAGCTTTCTTT. It is translated as CSVTHNEAFF.

The rearrangement uses TRBV4-1 and TRBJ2-3; D call uncertain. This CDR3 is built from 15 residues. Trimming took 0 bases from V and 5 from J, leaving 12 bases between them. Germline CDR1 is MGHRA and CDR2 is YSYEKL. This CDR3 is CASSQDRAYGDTQYF. CDR3 sequence (DNA): TGCGCCAGCAGCCAAGATCGAGCATACGGAGATACGCAGTATTTT.

This clone was picked up a small number of times. The rearrangement uses TRBV29-1 and TRBJ1-5, with D possibly TRBD1 on 5 matching bases. V was cut by 4 bases and J by 4 bases, with 11 bases left in between. This CDR3 spans 13 amino acids. The V gene's germline CDR1 is SQVTM and CDR2 ANQGSEA. CDR3 loop: CSVGRDGNQPQHF. In DNA form, the CDR3 reads TGCAGCGTTGGCCGGGACGGAAATCAGCCCCAGCATTTT.

This clone was detected a few times. The chain carries TRBV7-9 and TRBJ2-7; D gene unclear. The germline gives CDR1 SEHNR, CDR2 FQNEAQ (reference sequence). This CDR3 has 14 amino acids. Deletions cut 3 bases from V and 5 bases from J, with 14 bases between. The CDR3 sequence: CASSFAASGHEQYF. In DNA, the CDR3 is TGTGCCAGCAGCTTTGCGGCGAGTGGCCACGAGCAGTACTTC.

This clone was picked up many times. The chain recombines TRBV7-9 with TRBJ1-1, with D perhaps matching TRBD1 (6 bases). Germline V gene data show CDR1 as SEHNR and CDR2 as FQNEAQ (reference sequence). The length of the CDR3 is 14 residues. Trimming took off 3 bases at V and 0 bases at J, with 8 bases between the two ends. DNA of the CDR3: TGTGCCAGCAGCTTCGGGGGCTTGAACACTGAAGCTTTCTTT. Residues: CASSFGGLNTEAFF.

The rearrangement uses TRBV5-4 and TRBJ2-3, with D possibly called TRBD1 or TRBD2 (5 bases each). Trimming removed 2 bases from V and 2 bases from J, with 12 bases in between. CDR1 and CDR2 from the germline V gene are SGHNT and YYREEE (reference sequence). There are 15 residues in the CDR3. The CDR3 sequence is CASSFSGANTDTQYF. The CDR3 DNA reads TGTGCCAGCAGCTTCTCCGGGGCGAACACAGATACGCAGTATTTT.

J is TRBJ2-2 and V is TRBV6-1; the D gene is possibly TRBD1 (5 bases). Trimming pared 3 bases from V and 7 bases from J, leaving 18 bases between. Germline CDR1 and CDR2: MNHNS and SASEGT. The CDR3 totals 16 residues. CDR3 residues: CASSERMGPSSGELFF. The CDR3, as DNA: TGTGCCAGCAGTGAGCGAATGGGGCCGTCAAGCGGGGAGCTGTTTTTT.

This clone occurred many times. Other DNA sequences of this sample code for an identical CDR3. The chain employs TRBV7-3 and TRBJ2-1, with 7 nucleotides matching TRBD2. Unmatched junction bases numbered 6, after V lost 0 bases and J lost 7 bases. Per the germline V gene, CDR1 is SGHTA and CDR2 is FQGTGA. The CDR3 consists of 15 residues. This CDR3 is CASSLTGEGRNEQFF. CDR3 DNA sequence: TGTGCCAGCAGCTTAACCGGGGAGGGTAGGAATGAGCAGTTCTTC.